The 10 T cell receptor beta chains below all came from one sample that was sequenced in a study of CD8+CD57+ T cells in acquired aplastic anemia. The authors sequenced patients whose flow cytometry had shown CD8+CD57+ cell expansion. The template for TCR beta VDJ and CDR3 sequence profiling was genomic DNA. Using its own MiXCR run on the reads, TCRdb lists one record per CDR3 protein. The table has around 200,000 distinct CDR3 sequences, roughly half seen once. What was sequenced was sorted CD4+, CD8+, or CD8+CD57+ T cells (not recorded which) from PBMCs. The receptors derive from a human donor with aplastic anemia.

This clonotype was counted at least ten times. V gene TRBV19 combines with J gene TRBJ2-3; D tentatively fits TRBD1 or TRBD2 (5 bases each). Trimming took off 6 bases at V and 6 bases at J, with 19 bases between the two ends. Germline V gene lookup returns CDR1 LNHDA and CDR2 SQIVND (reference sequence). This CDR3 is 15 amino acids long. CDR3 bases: TGTGCCAGTAGCCCGGGACCAATTCCCCGGGATACGCAGTATTTT. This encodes CASSPGPIPRDTQYF.

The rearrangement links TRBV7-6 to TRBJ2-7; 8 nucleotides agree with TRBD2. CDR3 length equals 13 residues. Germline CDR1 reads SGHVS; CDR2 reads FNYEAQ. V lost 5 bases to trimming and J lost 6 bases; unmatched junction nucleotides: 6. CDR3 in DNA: TGTGCCAGCAGCCAAATCCGGGGGGGCGAGCAGTACTTC. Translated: CASSQIRGGEQYF.

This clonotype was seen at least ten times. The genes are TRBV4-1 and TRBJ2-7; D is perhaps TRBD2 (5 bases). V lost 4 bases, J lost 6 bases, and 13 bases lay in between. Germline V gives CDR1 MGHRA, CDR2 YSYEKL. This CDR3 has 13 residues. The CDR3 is CASSLRGGREQYF. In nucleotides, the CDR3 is TGCGCCAGCAGCCTCCGGGGTGGGCGCGAGCAGTACTTC.

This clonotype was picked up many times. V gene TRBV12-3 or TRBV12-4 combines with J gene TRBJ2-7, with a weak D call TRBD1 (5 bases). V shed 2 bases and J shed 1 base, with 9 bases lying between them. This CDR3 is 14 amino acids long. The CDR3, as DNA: TGTGCCAGCAGTTTACGACAGAGTTCCTACGAGCAGTACTTC. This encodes CASSLRQSSYEQYF.

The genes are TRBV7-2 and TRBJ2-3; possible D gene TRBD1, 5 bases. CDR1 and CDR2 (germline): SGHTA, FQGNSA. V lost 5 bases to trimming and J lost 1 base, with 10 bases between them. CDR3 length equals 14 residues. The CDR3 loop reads CASSPEGGTDTQYF. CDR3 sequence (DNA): TGTGCCAGCAGCCCAGAAGGGGGCACAGATACGCAGTATTTT.

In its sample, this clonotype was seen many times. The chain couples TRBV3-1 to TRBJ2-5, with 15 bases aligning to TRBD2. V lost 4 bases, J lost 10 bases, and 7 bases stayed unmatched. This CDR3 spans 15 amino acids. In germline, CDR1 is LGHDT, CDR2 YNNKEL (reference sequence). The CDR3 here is CASSRGTSGRYDQYF. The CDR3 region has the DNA TGTGCCAGCAGCCGAGGGACTAGCGGGAGGTACGACCAGTACTTC.

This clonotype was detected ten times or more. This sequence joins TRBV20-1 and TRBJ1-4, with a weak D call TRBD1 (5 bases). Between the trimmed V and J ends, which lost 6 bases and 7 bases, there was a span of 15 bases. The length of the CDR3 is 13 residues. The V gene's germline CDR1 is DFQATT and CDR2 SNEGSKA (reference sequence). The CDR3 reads CSAREGRREKLFF. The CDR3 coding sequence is TGCAGTGCCCGGGAGGGGAGACGTGAAAAACTGTTTTTT.

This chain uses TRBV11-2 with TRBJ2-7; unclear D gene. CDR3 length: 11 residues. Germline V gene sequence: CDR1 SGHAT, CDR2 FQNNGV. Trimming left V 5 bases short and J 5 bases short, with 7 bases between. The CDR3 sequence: CASSPLHEQYF. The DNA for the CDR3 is TGTGCCAGCAGCCCTCTACACGAGCAGTACTTC.

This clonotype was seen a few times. The CDR3 sequence is CASSRTASITSSYNEQFF. DNA of the CDR3: TGCGCCAGCAGCCGGACAGCTAGTATAACGAGCTCCTACAATGAGCAGTTCTTC. This chain connects TRBV5-1 to TRBJ2-1, with a tentative D call TRBD1 (6 bases). The length of the CDR3 is 18 residues. Germline CDR1 SGHRS, CDR2 YFSETQ. V was clipped by 4 bases and J by 0 bases, with 20 bases between them.

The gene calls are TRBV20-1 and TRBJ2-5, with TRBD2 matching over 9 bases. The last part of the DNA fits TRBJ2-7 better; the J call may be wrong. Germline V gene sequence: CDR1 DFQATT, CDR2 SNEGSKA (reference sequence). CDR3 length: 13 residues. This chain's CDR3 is CSARTSEPYEQYF. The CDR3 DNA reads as TGCAGTGCCAGGACTAGCGAACCCTACGAGCAGTACTTC.